This TCR beta chain is drawn from a study of cytomegalovirus exposure and HLA in healthy donors. Points from the study as a whole: Associated with cytomegalovirus, according to the listing, were 164 TCR beta chains. In an earlier analysis, in some 500 donors, most V segments appeared productive either ~90% or ~30% of the time.

About this clone itself: The antigen is undetermined.

V shed 5 bases, J shed 1 base, and the junction held 8 bases outside the gene matches. Germline V gene data show CDR1 as PRHDT and CDR2 as FYEKMQ (reference sequence). The CDR3 runs 16 residues. The PCR used 60 Vbeta and 13 Jbeta primers. Repertoires were generated with immunoSEQ multiplex PCR, while TCRdb's copy carries only in-frame clones and drops some. The repertoire consists of roughly 130,000 clones, with roughly three fifths occurring once and the leading ten covering about 1.7%. Sequenced input: PBMCs. The source of this sequence is a male donor in good health and CMV-seronegative. The chain joins TRBV13 to TRBJ1-1; 9 nucleotides agree with TRBD1. The CDR3 reads CASSIHRGRENTEAFF. The CDR3 nucleotides read TGTGCCAGCAGCATCCACAGGGGGCGGGAGAACACTGAAGCTTTCTTT.